This section outlines one TCR beta chain sequence together with its context. The antigen is undetermined. The sample comes from a study of naive CD8 T cells in extremely preterm neonates. Overall study results and limits: Limitations included small sample size and variable preterm productive templates. iChao1 richness was lowest in preterm neonates, significantly versus all ages. Relative to older groups, preterm infants had shorter, less trimmed CDR3s with fewer N additions.

Clones were read by immunoSEQ multiplex PCR, and TCRdb kept only the in-frame ones, dropping some. The sample has thousands of clones, nearly 95% seen once; the top ten hold 0.64%. The CDR3 sequence is 12 residues long. The V gene end was trimmed by 2 bases and the J gene end by 8 bases; junction bases not matched to a gene: 2. The germline V gene encodes CDR1 SEHNR and CDR2 FQNEAQ (reference sequence). Extremely preterm births at 23-27 weeks of gestation supplied the samples. The sample holds sorted live naive CD8+ CD45RA+CCR7+ T cells. Per sample, roughly 20,000 to 100,000 naive CD8+ cells were sorted.

Sequences were obtained from naive CD8+ T cells from cord blood. This TCR was sampled from a boy who was born preterm. The V gene is TRBV7-9, the J gene TRBJ1-1; the match to TRBD1 covers 7 bases. CDR3 in amino acids: CASSLPTGEAFF. The DNA of the CDR3 is TGTGCCAGCAGCTTACCGACAGGGGAAGCTTTCTTT.